The clone carrying this T cell receptor (beta chain) occurred a few times. With 60 Vbeta and 13 Jbeta primers, the PCR was carried out. This table comes from immunoSEQ multiplex PCR, and its TCRdb copy is limited to in-frame clones, with some not included. The table includes just over 150,000 clones, around 80% detected once. CDR3 size: 16 residues. With V trimmed by 3 bases and J by 9 bases, 11 bases remained unmatched. The germline CDR1 and CDR2 sequences are SGHTA and FQGNSA. This sample was taken from a study of cytomegalovirus exposure and HLA in healthy donors. The sequence derives from a male donor in good health and CMV-seropositive. The chain is built from TRBV7-2 and TRBJ2-1; 10 positions match TRBD2. Input material: PBMCs. DNA of the CDR3: TGTGCCAGCAGCTTGGCGCGGCTAGCGGGAGACCCTGAGCAGTTCTTC. Translating it yields CASSLARLAGDPEQFF.